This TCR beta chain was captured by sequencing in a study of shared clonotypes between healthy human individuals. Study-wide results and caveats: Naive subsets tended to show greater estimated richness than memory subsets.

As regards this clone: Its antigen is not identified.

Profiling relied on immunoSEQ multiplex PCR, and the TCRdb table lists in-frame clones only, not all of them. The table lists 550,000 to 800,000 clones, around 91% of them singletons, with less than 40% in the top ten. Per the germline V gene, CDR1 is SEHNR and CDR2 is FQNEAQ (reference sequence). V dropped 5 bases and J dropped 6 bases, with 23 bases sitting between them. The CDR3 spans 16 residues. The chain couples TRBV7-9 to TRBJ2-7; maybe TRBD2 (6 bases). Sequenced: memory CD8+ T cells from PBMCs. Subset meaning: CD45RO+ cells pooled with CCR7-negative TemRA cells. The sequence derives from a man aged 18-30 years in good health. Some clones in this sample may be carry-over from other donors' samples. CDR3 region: CASSNPGGDPVGEQYF. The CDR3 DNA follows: TGTGCCAGCAGCAACCCCGGCGGGGACCCTGTGGGCGAGCAGTACTTC.